Reported below is one TCR beta chain. Profiled with immunoSEQ multiplex PCR; TCRdb holds only in-frame clones, not every one. The sample consists of roughly 120,000 clones, around nine tenths of them appearing once. The record originates from a study of control samples from healthy donors and cancer patients. Looked up from germline, CDR1 is MGHRA and CDR2 is YSYEKL. The ends were cut back, 3 bases at V and 5 bases at J, with 10 bases in the middle. The CDR3 runs 13 residues. This clonotype originated in a woman aged 70 to 79 in good health. This chain joins TRBV4-1 and TRBJ2-5; D ambiguous. The sample comprised blood. The CDR3 coding sequence is TGCGCCAGCAGCCAGGGTGACACGGAGACCCAGTACTTC. Amino acids: CASSQGDTETQYF.